This T cell receptor (beta chain) was observed in a study of CD8 T cells in Susac syndrome. Random hexamers served to reverse transcribe roughly 0.5 to 1 ug RNA. The method of amplification for TCR beta CDR3 was immunoSEQ multiplex PCR, covering 54 Vbeta and 13 Jbeta. TCRdb fed the immunoSEQ multiplex PCR reads into MiXCR, producing one record per CDR3 protein. The sample includes about 300,000 distinct CDR3 sequences, 75% to 90% of them seen just once. Material for sequencing was CD8+ T cells from PBMCs. The TCR comes from a human donor with multiple sclerosis.

The CDR3 DNA is TGTGCCAGCCGTAGTACGACCCGTCCCTACGAGCAGTACTTC. This sequence encodes CASRSTTRPYEQYF. The chain recombines TRBV28 with TRBJ2-7; D uncertain. Germline V gene data show CDR1 as MDHEN and CDR2 as SYDVKM. Trimming took 8 bases from V and 2 from J, leaving 16 bases between them. The CDR3 runs 14 residues.